These 8 T cell receptor beta chains originate from one sample sequenced in a study of control samples from healthy donors and cancer patients. Libraries were prepared by immunoSEQ multiplex PCR; TCRdb keeps only in-frame clonotypes and omits some of them. The sample holds tens of thousands of clones, approximately 90% seen once. The material sequenced was PBMCs. The receptors were gathered from a man aged 35 to 55 with colorectal cancer.

The V call is TRBV7-9, the J call TRBJ1-1; D gene unclear. The CDR3 length is 14 residues. V dropped 3 bases and J dropped 0 bases, with 8 bases sitting between them. CDR1 is SEHNR, CDR2 FQNEAQ, per germline (reference sequence). The CDR3 region is CASSLSTVNTEAFF. The CDR3 DNA reads TGTGCCAGCAGCTTGTCGACGGTGAACACTGAAGCTTTCTTT.

The chain joins TRBV11-2 to TRBJ2-1, with D perhaps TRBD2 (6 bases). The CDR3 is 14 amino acids. Germline loops: CDR1 SGHAT, CDR2 FQNNGV. Trimming removed 6 bases from V and 6 bases from J, with 15 bases in between. The CDR3 DNA reads as TGTGCCAGCAGGCACCCCGGGAGCTCCAATGAGCAGTTCTTC. Protein sequence: CASRHPGSSNEQFF.

The chain carries TRBV27 and TRBJ2-5; D not resolved. The V gene's germline CDR1 is MNHEY and CDR2 SMNVEV (reference sequence). The CDR3 extends over 11 amino acids. V lost 6 bases and J lost 0, with 2 bases in between. This CDR3 is CASSYQETQYF. The CDR3 DNA sequence: TGTGCCAGCAGCTACCAAGAGACCCAGTACTTC.

This chain joins TRBV5-1 and TRBJ1-3; TRBD1 agrees at 7 bases. Trimming cost V 4 bases and J 7 bases; bases outside gene matches: 17. This CDR3 contains 17 residues. The V gene's germline CDR1 is SGHRS and CDR2 YFSETQ. CDR3 nucleotides: TGCGCCAGCAGCCACGACCCGAGCGTCCCAGGGGGTAACACCATATATTTT. This gives the protein CASSHDPSVPGGNTIYF.

In DNA form, the CDR3 reads TGTGCCAGCAGTTTTAGGGTGTACGAGCAGTACTTC. It is translated as CASSFRVYEQYF. J is TRBJ2-7 and V is TRBV12-3 or TRBV12-4; D is unresolved. Trimming took off 3 bases at V and 4 bases at J, with 7 bases between the two ends. The CDR3 extends over 12 amino acids.

The chain joins TRBV5-5 to TRBJ2-1; either TRBD1 or TRBD2 may fit D (5 bases each). The V and J ends lost 6 bases and 0 bases respectively, with 13 bases between them. This CDR3 is built from 15 residues. Germline V gene lookup returns CDR1 SGHKS and CDR2 YYEKEE (reference sequence). CDR3 nucleotide sequence: TGTGCCAGCATCTCGTCTGGGGGCTCCTACAATGAGCAGTTCTTC. Its protein is CASISSGGSYNEQFF.

The chain carries TRBV7-2 and TRBJ1-2; D might be TRBD1 (5 bases). The V gene lost 4 bases and the J gene lost 4 bases, with 16 bases spanning the gap. This CDR3 has 15 amino acids. The germline V gene encodes CDR1 SGHTA and CDR2 FQGNSA. CDR3 region: CASSSPLGESYGYTF. The CDR3 DNA sequence: TGTGCCAGCAGCTCCCCGTTAGGGGAGAGCTATGGCTACACCTTC.

The V call is TRBV2, the J call TRBJ1-3; D is ambiguous. This CDR3 region has 15 residues. V lost 4 bases, J lost 4 bases, and 14 bases lay in between. CDR1 and CDR2 from the germline V gene are SNHLY and FYNNEI. CDR3 loop: CASSGKGRPGNTIYF. The CDR3 nucleotides are TGTGCCAGCAGTGGGAAAGGACGGCCCGGAAACACCATATATTTT. Looking up the rest from reference TRBV2 and TRBJ1-3 gives the full variable domain: EPEVTQTPSHQVTQMGQEVILRCVPISNHLYFYWYRQILGQKVEFLVSFYNNEISEKSEIFDDQFSVERPDGSNFTLKIRSTKLEDSAMYFCASSGKGRPGNTIYFGEGSWLTVV.